A single sample is the source of the 10 T cell receptor beta chains below, sequenced in a study of blood T cell repertoires in COVID-19. TCRdb's copy holds only in-frame clones and misses some; the assay was immunoSEQ multiplex PCR. The data contain 130,000 or so clones, more than 75% of them seen just once; the ten biggest clones take up around 5%. The source material was peripheral blood. These receptors were obtained from a woman aged 70-85 years with COVID-19, enrolled during active disease.

CDR3 nucleotides: TGTGCCACCAGCAGAGATCGGGGGGCACGAGTTAGCACAGATACGCAGTATTTT. Residues: CATSRDRGARVSTDTQYF. This sequence joins TRBV15 and TRBJ2-3; the D gene is possibly TRBD2 (7 bases). The length of the CDR3 is 18 residues. Trimming took 0 bases from V and 0 from J, leaving 16 bases between them. Germline V CDR1 and CDR2: LNHNV, YYDKDF (reference sequence).

This rearrangement joins TRBV2 to TRBJ2-1; TRBD2 aligns across 9 bases. Germline V gene data show CDR1 as SNHLY and CDR2 as FYNNEI. The CDR3 has 13 amino acids. The trim removed 7 bases at V and 5 bases at J, leaving 3 bases unmatched. The CDR3 protein is CASIGGRDNEQFF. The CDR3 nucleotides read TGTGCCAGCATTGGCGGGAGGGACAATGAGCAGTTCTTC. The whole variable domain, remainder taken from reference TRBV2 and TRBJ2-1, is EPEVTQTPSHQVTQMGQEVILRCVPISNHLYFYWYRQILGQKVEFLVSFYNNEISEKSEIFDDQFSVERPDGSNFTLKIRSTKLEDSAMYFCASIGGRDNEQFFGPGTRLTVL.

The chain has TRBV2 and TRBJ1-2; TRBD1 matches 8 bases. Looked up from germline, CDR1 is SNHLY and CDR2 is FYNNEI. J gave up 8 bases and V 3 bases, and 8 bases lay outside the gene matches. The CDR3 is 14 amino acids. DNA for the CDR3: TGTGCCAGCAGTGAGGGCAGGGGGCCGCGGGGCTACACCTTC. Translating it yields CASSEGRGPRGYTF.

This clone was seen more than once but under ten times. This chain uses TRBV6-5 with TRBJ1-1, with 7 positions matching TRBD1. The CDR3 runs to 15 residues. The trim removed 5 bases at V and 5 bases at J, leaving 11 bases unmatched. Germline assignment: CDR1 MNHEY and CDR2 SVGAGI. CDR3 DNA: TGTGCCAGCAGTAACAGGGGAGGATCGGGAACTGAAGCTTTCTTT. Translating gives CASSNRGGSGTEAFF.

This clone was picked up a small number of times. The chain joins TRBV7-9 to TRBJ1-6, with D unresolved. CDR1 is SEHNR, CDR2 FQNEAQ, per germline (reference sequence). V was clipped by 1 base and J by 7 bases, with 14 bases between them. This CDR3 region has 16 residues. The CDR3 loop reads CASSLGVAGANSPLHF. The CDR3 DNA follows: TGTGCCAGCAGCTTAGGTGTTGCGGGCGCGAATTCACCCCTCCACTTT.

The chain uses TRBV5-1 and TRBJ1-5, with 8 bases matching TRBD1. The CDR3 has 16 amino acids. With 4 bases clipped from V and 2 bases from J, the junction kept 8 bases outside the gene matches. Germline loops: CDR1 SGHRS, CDR2 YFSETQ. CDR3 in amino acids: CASSPTGDLGNQPQHF. In nucleotides, the CDR3 is TGCGCCAGCAGCCCGACAGGGGATCTTGGCAATCAGCCCCAGCATTTT.

The chain carries TRBV5-1 and TRBJ1-5; D unresolved. V was trimmed by 7 bases and J by 7 bases, leaving 9 bases between them. The V gene's germline CDR1 is SGHRS and CDR2 YFSETQ. This CDR3 is built from 11 residues. The CDR3 region is CASAPRQPQHF. In DNA form, the CDR3 reads TGCGCCAGCGCCCCCAGACAGCCCCAGCATTTT.

The chain links TRBV29-1 to TRBJ1-1, with D possibly matching TRBD1 (6 bases). This CDR3 region has 14 residues. Germline V CDR1 and CDR2: SQVTM, ANQGSEA. V was clipped by 4 bases and J by 1 base, with 13 bases between them. CDR3: CSVAWAGANTEAFF. The DNA of the CDR3 is TGCAGCGTTGCTTGGGCAGGGGCGAACACTGAAGCTTTCTTT.

The rearrangement uses TRBV7-6 and TRBJ2-7; 8 bases are a match to TRBD1. The CDR3 runs 18 residues. With V trimmed by 1 base and J by 3 bases, 14 bases remained unmatched. Germline CDR1 reads SGHVS; CDR2 reads FNYEAQ. CDR3 loop: CASSLEPRGQGAIYEQYF. As DNA, the CDR3 is TGTGCCAGCAGCTTAGAGCCCCGTGGGCAGGGGGCGATCTACGAGCAGTACTTC.

This CDR3 is CASSIGGSGRPQHF. For the CDR3, the DNA is TGTGCCAGTAGTATTGGGGGCTCCGGACGGCCCCAGCATTTT. The V gene is TRBV19, the J gene TRBJ1-5, with a weak D call TRBD1 (6 bases). V was shortened by 3 bases and J by 9 bases, with 15 bases between the two germline ends. This CDR3 comprises 14 residues. Germline assignment: CDR1 LNHDA and CDR2 SQIVND (reference sequence).